This T cell receptor (beta chain) came from a study of T cells in Graves' hyperthyroidism and ophthalmopathy. Amplification yielded TCR beta CDR3 regions, with RNA transcripts as the source. Researchers ran a first-round RT-PCR on the TCR CDR3 using the HTBI primer set. A single record per CDR3 protein comes from TCRdb applying MiXCR to the multiplex PCR reads. The repertoire consists of about 520,000 distinct CDR3 sequences, with about 24% occurring once and the leading ten covering approximately 10%. Germline V gives CDR1 LNHDA, CDR2 SQIVND (reference sequence). The CDR3 extends over 14 amino acids. In this sample, this clonotype turned up a few times. An end of the junction does not agree with germline; a read error may underlie this.

V is TRBV19 and J is TRBJ1-6; D gene uncertain. This TCR was recovered from a woman younger than 45 with Graves' ophthalmopathy. Sequencing used blood. The CDR3 nucleotides read TGTGCCAGTAGTATTGACCTTTATAATTCGCCCCTCCACTTT. Translating gives CASSIDLYNSPLHF.